Shown below are 30 T cell receptor beta chains from a single sample sequenced in a study of cytomegalovirus exposure and HLA in healthy donors. PCR primers comprised 60 Vbeta and 13 Jbeta primers. Libraries were prepared by immunoSEQ multiplex PCR; TCRdb keeps only in-frame clonotypes and omits some of them. Of 150,000 to 200,000 clones listed, 70% to 80% are singletons. Material: PBMCs. The source is a young woman in good health and CMV-seropositive.

J is TRBJ2-7 and V is TRBV6-1; weak D call: TRBD1 (5 bases). V dropped 2 bases and J dropped 2 bases, with 13 bases sitting between them. Germline assignment: CDR1 MNHNS and CDR2 SASEGT. The CDR3 spans 15 residues. The CDR3 DNA reads TGTGCCAGCAGTGAACCAGGGCGTTTCCCCTACGAGCAGTACTTC. This translates into CASSEPGRFPYEQYF.

The sample holds one count of this clone. This rearrangement joins TRBV30 to TRBJ2-7; possible D gene TRBD2, 5 bases. Germline V lookup: CDR1 GTSNPN, CDR2 SVGIG (reference sequence). Deletions cut 1 base from V and 4 bases from J, with 11 bases between. This CDR3 has 13 residues. CDR3: CAWSASTGYEQYF. DNA of the CDR3: TGTGCCTGGAGTGCCTCCACGGGGTACGAGCAGTACTTC.

The rearrangement links TRBV11-3 to TRBJ2-1; maybe TRBD2 (6 bases). Trimming left V 1 base short and J 5 bases short, with 9 bases between. Germline CDR1 is SGHNT and CDR2 is YENEEA. The CDR3 loop spans 14 amino acids. This CDR3 reads CASSLGGLDNEQFF. The CDR3 DNA reads TGTGCCAGCAGCTTAGGGGGACTTGACAATGAGCAGTTCTTC.

The V gene is TRBV6-6, the J gene TRBJ1-4, with D hard to call. CDR1 MNHNY and CDR2 SVGAGI come from the germline V gene (reference sequence). V shed 6 bases and J shed 2 bases, with 10 bases lying between them. CDR3 length: 14 amino acids. The CDR3 DNA sequence: TGTGCCAGCAGGAACATGTGGACTAATGAAAAACTGTTTTTT. Protein product: CASRNMWTNEKLFF.

This chain uses TRBV7-9 with TRBJ2-5; maybe TRBD1 (6 bases). The CDR3 consists of 16 residues. Germline assignment: CDR1 SEHNR and CDR2 FQNEAQ (reference sequence). The V end was cut by 3 bases, the J end by 1 base, with 15 bases between. The chain's CDR3 is CASSFDGQTFQETQYF. The CDR3, as DNA: TGTGCCAGCAGCTTTGATGGACAGACCTTCCAAGAGACCCAGTACTTC.

This clone was seen more than once but under ten times. The CDR3 reads CASNPIGGGKNIQYF. The CDR3 nucleotides read TGTGCCAGCAATCCTATCGGGGGAGGCAAAAACATTCAGTACTTC. The rearrangement joins TRBV6-6 to TRBJ2-4; maybe TRBD2 (6 bases). The CDR3 covers 15 residues. Germline-derived CDR1 and CDR2 are MNHNY and SVGAGI (reference sequence). Trimming shortened V by 7 bases and J by 3 bases, and 16 bases separated the two germline ends.

The gene calls are TRBV7-2 and TRBJ2-1, with D possibly being TRBD1 (6 bases). The germline V and J ends were trimmed by 2 bases and 4 bases, with 12 bases remaining between them. This CDR3 contains 15 residues. From germline, CDR1 is SGHTA and CDR2 FQGNSA. The CDR3 reads CASSLTTGAYNEQFF. DNA of the CDR3: TGTGCCAGCAGCTTAACGACAGGAGCTTACAATGAGCAGTTCTTC.

The J gene is TRBJ1-4, the V gene TRBV27; D remains unclear. The CDR3 totals 17 residues. Germline assignment: CDR1 MNHEY and CDR2 SMNVEV (reference sequence). Trimming stripped 6 bases from V and 4 bases from J, with 21 bases between. CDR3 coding DNA: TGTGCCAGCAGCCGCGGCGGGTGGTACTCTGGTAATGAAAAACTGTTTTTT. This codes for CASSRGGWYSGNEKLFF.

This chain connects TRBV21-1 to TRBJ2-1; no DNA check was done on the table's D call, TRBD2. TRBV21-1 is termed a pseudogene. The CDR3 runs to 19 residues. The CDR3 spells CASSKERGLGTSGNNEQFF. The CDR3 DNA follows: TGTGCCAGCAGCAAAGAGAGAGGTCTGGGGACTAGCGGAAACAATGAGCAGTTCTTC.

The rearrangement joins TRBV25-1 to TRBJ2-7, with 8 bases lining up with TRBD1. From germline, CDR1 is MGHDK and CDR2 SYGVNS. V was clipped by 4 bases and J by 2 bases; unmatched bases: 4. CDR3 length: 14 residues. CDR3 coding DNA: TGTGCCAGCAGTGGGGGACAGGCCACCTACGAGCAGTACTTC. Amino acids: CASSGGQATYEQYF.

The chain combines TRBV12-5 with TRBJ1-1, with D possibly TRBD1 on 6 matching bases. The CDR3 covers 13 residues. The V and J ends lost 9 bases and 2 bases respectively, with 13 bases between them. CDR1 and CDR2 from the germline V gene are LGHNT and FRNRAP. The CDR3 region is CASGQQGNTEAFF. The CDR3 DNA is TGTGCTAGCGGACAACAGGGAAACACTGAAGCTTTCTTT.

This clone was seen only once. V usage is TRBV7-8 and J usage is TRBJ2-7; 7 bases align to TRBD2. Trimming at V came to 5 bases and at J to 4 bases, leaving 8 bases not matched to a gene. The CDR3 is 14 residues long. Germline assignment: CDR1 SGHVS and CDR2 FQNEAQ. The DNA of the CDR3 is TGTGCCAGCAGCCCATCAGCGGGAAGTTACGAGCAGTACTTC. Translated: CASSPSAGSYEQYF.

This rearrangement joins TRBV5-4 to TRBJ2-1; TRBD1 aligns across 7 bases. CDR3 length equals 16 residues. Germline V gene lookup returns CDR1 SGHNT and CDR2 YYREEE (reference sequence). After removal of 4 bases from V and 1 base from J, the junction contained 8 bases not matched to a gene. The CDR3, as DNA: TGTGCCAGCAGCCTAACAGGGGCCAGGTCCTACAATGAGCAGTTCTTC. Amino acid sequence: CASSLTGARSYNEQFF.

For this clone: Other DNA sequences of this sample code for an identical CDR3. The chain couples TRBV18 to TRBJ2-1; tentatively, D is TRBD2 (6 bases). Germline V gene sequence: CDR1 KGHSH, CDR2 LQKENI. Trimming took off 2 bases at V and 4 bases at J, with 12 bases between the two ends. The CDR3 is 15 amino acids. The CDR3 protein is CASSPIGGGYNEQFF. CDR3 coding DNA: TGTGCCAGCTCACCAATCGGGGGTGGATACAATGAGCAGTTCTTC.

The V gene is TRBV4-1, the J gene TRBJ1-2; no clear D gene. The CDR3 loop spans 15 amino acids. Germline loops: CDR1 MGHRA, CDR2 YSYEKL. V lost 3 bases, J lost 1 base, and 12 bases lay in between. Here the CDR3 DNA reads TGCGCCAGCAGCCAGGAAGGACGGGATAACTATGGCTACACCTTC. Translating it yields CASSQEGRDNYGYTF.

This clone showed up just a few times. The chain employs TRBV30 and TRBJ2-7, with D possibly being TRBD2 (5 bases). Germline lookup yields CDR1 GTSNPN and CDR2 SVGIG (reference sequence). V was cut by 2 bases and J by 2 bases, with 22 bases left in between. The CDR3 totals 17 residues. CDR3 DNA: TGTGCCTGGAGTCCGCACCCAGCAGAGGGTGACCCCTACGAGCAGTACTTC. Translating gives CAWSPHPAEGDPYEQYF.

The rearrangement joins TRBV28 to TRBJ1-2, with a tentative D call TRBD1 (6 bases). CDR1 is MDHEN and CDR2 is SYDVKM in the germline V gene. The CDR3 consists of 15 residues. Trimming stripped 8 bases from V and 5 bases from J, with 21 bases between. CDR3 protein: CASFLGGASGYGYTF. In DNA form, the CDR3 reads TGTGCCAGCTTTCTGGGGGGGGCCTCCGGGTATGGCTACACCTTC.

The V and J genes are TRBV27 and TRBJ2-7; tentatively, D is TRBD1 (6 bases). Trimming pared 1 base from V and 0 bases from J, leaving 13 bases between. The germline gives CDR1 MNHEY, CDR2 SMNVEV (reference sequence). This CDR3 contains 16 residues. CDR3 loop: CASSLLGQRASYEQYF. CDR3 bases: TGTGCCAGCAGTTTATTGGGACAAAGGGCCTCCTACGAGCAGTACTTC.

The chain uses TRBV29-1 and TRBJ2-5; a possible D gene is TRBD2 (6 bases). From germline, CDR1 is SQVTM and CDR2 ANQGSEA. CDR3 size: 12 residues. V was shortened by 7 bases and J by 2 bases, with 11 bases between the two germline ends. Written as DNA, the CDR3 is TGCAGCGGATCGACTAGTCAAGAGACCCAGTACTTC. Amino acids: CSGSTSQETQYF.

This chain links TRBV5-4 with TRBJ1-3; D gene ambiguous. The CDR3 loop spans 13 amino acids. Looked up from germline, CDR1 is SGHNT and CDR2 is YYREEE (reference sequence). With 4 bases removed from V and 3 bases from J, the gap between germline ends came to 8 bases. Here the CDR3 reads CASSLRGGNTIYF. The CDR3 nucleotides read TGTGCCAGCAGCCTACGCGGTGGAAACACCATATATTTT.

The chain carries TRBV29-1 and TRBJ1-2; 10 nucleotides line up with TRBD1. Trimming removed 3 bases from V and 8 bases from J; junction bases left unmatched: 9. Germline CDR1 and CDR2: SQVTM and ANQGSEA. The CDR3 loop spans 14 amino acids. Here the CDR3 reads CSVEGQGILGGYTF. The CDR3 DNA is TGCAGCGTTGAGGGACAGGGGATTTTAGGAGGCTACACCTTC.

Here the CDR3 reads CASSSSQGITEAFF. In DNA form, the CDR3 reads TGTGCCAGCAGCTCATCCCAGGGGATCACTGAAGCTTTCTTT. The rearrangement links TRBV13 to TRBJ1-1; tentatively, D is TRBD1 (6 bases). The CDR3 is made up of 14 amino acids. Trimming took off 4 bases at V and 4 bases at J, with 13 bases between the two ends. Per the germline V gene, CDR1 is PRHDT and CDR2 is FYEKMQ (reference sequence).

The gene calls are TRBV7-5 and TRBJ1-5; the table's D gene call, TRBD1, was not cross checked with the DNA. TRBV7-5 is a pseudogene. This CDR3 contains 14 residues. CDR3 coding DNA: TGTGTCAGAAGCTTAGTCGCCAGTTCCCAGCCCCAGCATTTT. Translated, it gives CVRSLVASSQPQHF.

The V gene is TRBV29-1, the J gene TRBJ2-7; 7 nucleotides agree with TRBD2. The CDR3 runs to 14 residues. Germline assignment: CDR1 SQVTM and CDR2 ANQGSEA. J lost 5 bases, V lost 1 base, and 8 bases had no gene match. The CDR3 DNA sequence: TGCAGCGTTGAAGCGGGCCTGGGGGGGGACGAGCAGTACTTC. Protein: CSVEAGLGGDEQYF.

The chain has TRBV7-3 and TRBJ1-2; TRBD1 matches 8 bases. The ends lost 2 bases at V and 5 bases at J; junction bases unmatched: 1. CDR3 length: 13 residues. Germline assignment: CDR1 SGHTA and CDR2 FQGTGA. CDR3 region: CASSLGQGYGYTF. The CDR3 nucleotides are TGTGCCAGCAGCTTAGGACAGGGTTATGGCTACACCTTC.

A single count supports this clone. The chain employs TRBV7-9 and TRBJ1-4, with D possibly being TRBD1 (6 bases). Germline CDR1 SEHNR, CDR2 FQNEAQ (reference sequence). The CDR3 consists of 14 residues. The V end lost 4 bases, the J end lost 3 bases, and 9 bases lay between the germline ends. CDR3 residues: CASSSQGSNEKLFF. The CDR3 DNA sequence: TGTGCCAGCAGCTCACAGGGCTCTAATGAAAAACTGTTTTTT.

The chain uses TRBV6-1 and TRBJ2-7; 7 bases map to TRBD1. Trimming cost V 8 bases and J 5 bases; bases outside gene matches: 9. Germline V gene lookup returns CDR1 MNHNS and CDR2 SASEGT. The CDR3 is 13 amino acids. CDR3 loop: CASWPNRGHEQYF. DNA of the CDR3: TGTGCCAGCTGGCCCAACAGGGGACACGAGCAGTACTTC.

The rearrangement joins TRBV5-1 to TRBJ1-5; a possible D gene is TRBD1 (5 bases). The V end was cut by 3 bases, the J end by 3 bases, with 13 bases between. The length of the CDR3 is 15 residues. Per germline, CDR1 SGHRS and CDR2 YFSETQ. CDR3 in amino acids: CASSSGVGVNQPQHF. CDR3 in DNA: TGCGCCAGCAGCTCGGGAGTAGGGGTCAATCAGCCCCAGCATTTT. Using reference TRBV5-1 and TRBJ1-5 for the parts outside the CDR3, the full variable domain is KAGVTQTPRYLIKTRGQQVTLSCSPISGHRSVSWYQQTPGQGLQFLFEYFSETQRNKGNFPGRFSGRQFSNSRSEMNVSTLELGDSALYLCASSSGVGVNQPQHFGDGTRLSIL.

The rearrangement uses TRBV29-1 and TRBJ1-1; no definite D call. CDR1 is SQVTM, CDR2 ANQGSEA, per germline. The CDR3 runs 11 residues. V shed 7 bases and J shed 5 bases, with 11 bases lying between them. CDR3 sequence (DNA): TGCAGCGCGACTGGAGGAACTGAAGCTTTCTTT. Translation: CSATGGTEAFF.

The chain uses TRBV11-3 and TRBJ2-1; 8 bases are a match to TRBD2. Germline V lookup: CDR1 SGHNT, CDR2 YENEEA. The V segment lost 3 bases and the J segment 8 bases; nucleotides outside the gene matches: 9. CDR3 length: 15 residues. CDR3 amino acids: CASSFPAGVEDEQFF. The CDR3 coding sequence is TGTGCCAGCAGCTTCCCAGCGGGAGTTGAGGATGAGCAGTTCTTC.